In its sample, the clone carrying this T cell receptor (beta chain) ranks as medium-sized. Its antigen is undetermined. This sample is part of a study of human CD8 memory T cell subsets. Libraries targeted TCR beta using 5' RACE with UMIs. One entry per CDR3 protein results from TCRdb running MiXCR on the 5' RACE reads. The sample includes over 7,000 distinct CDR3 sequences, roughly 3.9% of them seen just once. Study results and caveats: Similar levels of high diversity, measured as normalized Shannon-Wiener diversity, were found in stem-like memory and precursor exhausted T cells, which was not the case for effector memory cells.

Per the germline V gene, CDR1 is ENHRY and CDR2 is SYGVKD. Trimming removed 8 bases from V and 2 bases from J, with 16 bases in between. The CDR3 runs 15 residues. It was negative magnetic separation that enriched the total CD8+ T cells. The rearrangement links TRBV10-3 to TRBJ2-1; no firm D call. This sequence originates from a human donor in good health. The sequenced sample consisted of CD8+ T cells from PBMCs. CDR3 nucleotide sequence: TGTGCCATCGCTATTGACGGTACCCCCTACAATGAGCAGTTCTTC. This translates into CAIAIDGTPYNEQFF.